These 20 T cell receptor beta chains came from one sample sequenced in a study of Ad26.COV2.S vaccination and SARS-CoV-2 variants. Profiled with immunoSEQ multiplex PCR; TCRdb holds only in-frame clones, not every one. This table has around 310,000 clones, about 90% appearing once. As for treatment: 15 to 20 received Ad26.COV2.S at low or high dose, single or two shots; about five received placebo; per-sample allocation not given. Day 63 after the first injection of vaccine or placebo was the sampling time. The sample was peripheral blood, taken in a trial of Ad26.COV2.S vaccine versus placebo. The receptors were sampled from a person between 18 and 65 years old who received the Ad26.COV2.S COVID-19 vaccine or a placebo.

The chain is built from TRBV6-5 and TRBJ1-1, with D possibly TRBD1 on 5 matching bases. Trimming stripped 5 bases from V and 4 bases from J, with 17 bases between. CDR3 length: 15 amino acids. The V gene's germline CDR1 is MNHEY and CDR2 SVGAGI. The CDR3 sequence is CASSPWGREGTEAFF. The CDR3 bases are TGTGCCAGCAGTCCCTGGGGCAGGGAAGGCACTGAAGCTTTCTTT.

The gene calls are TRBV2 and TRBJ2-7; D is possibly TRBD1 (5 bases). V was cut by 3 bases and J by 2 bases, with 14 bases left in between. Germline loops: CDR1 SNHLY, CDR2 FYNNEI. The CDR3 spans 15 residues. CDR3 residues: CASSEGQWVTYEQYF. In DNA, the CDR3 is TGTGCCAGCAGTGAGGGGCAGTGGGTAACCTACGAGCAGTACTTC.

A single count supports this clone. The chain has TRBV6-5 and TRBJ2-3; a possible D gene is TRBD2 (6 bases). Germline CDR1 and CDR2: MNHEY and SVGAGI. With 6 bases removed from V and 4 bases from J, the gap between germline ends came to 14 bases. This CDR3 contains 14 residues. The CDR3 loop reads CASSRYPGADTQYF. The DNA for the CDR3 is TGTGCCAGCAGCCGCTACCCGGGAGCAGATACGCAGTATTTT.

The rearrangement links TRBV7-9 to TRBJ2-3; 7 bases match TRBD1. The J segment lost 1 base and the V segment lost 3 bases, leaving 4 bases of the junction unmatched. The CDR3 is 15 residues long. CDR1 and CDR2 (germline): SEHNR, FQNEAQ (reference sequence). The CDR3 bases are TGTGCCAGCAGCTTTAAGGGGACAGGCACAGATACGCAGTATTTT. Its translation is CASSFKGTGTDTQYF.

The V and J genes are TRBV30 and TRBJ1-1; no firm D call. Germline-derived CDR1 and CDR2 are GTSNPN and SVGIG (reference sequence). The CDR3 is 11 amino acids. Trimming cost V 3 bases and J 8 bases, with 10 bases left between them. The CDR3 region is CAWSVSTEAFF. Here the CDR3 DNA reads TGTGCCTGGAGCGTGAGCACAGAAGCTTTCTTT.

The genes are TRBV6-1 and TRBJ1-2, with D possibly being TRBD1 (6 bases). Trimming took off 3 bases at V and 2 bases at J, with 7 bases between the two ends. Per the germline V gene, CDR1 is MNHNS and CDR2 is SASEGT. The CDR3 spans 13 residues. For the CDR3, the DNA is TGTGCCAGCAGTGACGACAGGAACTATGGCTACACCTTC. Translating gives CASSDDRNYGYTF.

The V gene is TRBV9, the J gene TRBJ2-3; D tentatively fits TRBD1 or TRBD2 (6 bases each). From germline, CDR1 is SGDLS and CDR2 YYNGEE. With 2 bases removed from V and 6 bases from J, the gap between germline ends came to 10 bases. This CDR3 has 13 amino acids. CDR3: CASSVQGRDTQYF. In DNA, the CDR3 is TGTGCCAGCAGCGTCCAGGGGAGGGATACGCAGTATTTT.

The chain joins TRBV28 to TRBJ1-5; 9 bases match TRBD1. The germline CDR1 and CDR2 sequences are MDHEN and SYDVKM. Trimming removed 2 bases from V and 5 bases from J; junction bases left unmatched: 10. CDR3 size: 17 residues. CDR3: CASSLVPGQGIHQPQHF. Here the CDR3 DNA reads TGTGCCAGCAGTTTAGTTCCCGGACAGGGGATACATCAGCCCCAGCATTTT.

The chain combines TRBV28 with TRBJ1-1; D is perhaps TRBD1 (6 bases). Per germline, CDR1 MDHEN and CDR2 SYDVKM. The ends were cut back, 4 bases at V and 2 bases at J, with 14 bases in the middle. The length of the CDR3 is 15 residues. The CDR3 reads CASSYAGQLNTEAFF. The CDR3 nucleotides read TGTGCCAGCAGTTACGCAGGACAGCTAAACACTGAAGCTTTCTTT.

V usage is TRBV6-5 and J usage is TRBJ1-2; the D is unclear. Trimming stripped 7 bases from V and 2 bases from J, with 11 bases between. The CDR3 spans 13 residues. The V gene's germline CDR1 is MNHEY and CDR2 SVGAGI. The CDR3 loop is CASKSTRNYGYTF. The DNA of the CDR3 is TGTGCCAGCAAGTCCACAAGAAACTATGGCTACACCTTC.

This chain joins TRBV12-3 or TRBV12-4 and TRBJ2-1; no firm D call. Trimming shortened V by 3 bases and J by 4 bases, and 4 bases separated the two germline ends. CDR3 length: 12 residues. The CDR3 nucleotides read TGTGCCAGCAGTTTGGTTTACAATGAGCAGTTCTTC. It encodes CASSLVYNEQFF.

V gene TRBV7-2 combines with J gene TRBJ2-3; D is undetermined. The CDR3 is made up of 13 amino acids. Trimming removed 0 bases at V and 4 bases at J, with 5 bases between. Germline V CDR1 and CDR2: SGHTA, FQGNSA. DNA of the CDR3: TGTGCCAGCAGCTTAGCGTCAGCAGATACGCAGTATTTT. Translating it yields CASSLASADTQYF.

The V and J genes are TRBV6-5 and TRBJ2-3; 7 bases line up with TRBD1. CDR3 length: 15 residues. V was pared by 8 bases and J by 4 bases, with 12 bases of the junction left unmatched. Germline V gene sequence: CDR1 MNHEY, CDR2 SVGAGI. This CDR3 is CASRGTDNHPDTQYF. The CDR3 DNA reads TGTGCCAGCCGAGGGACAGATAATCACCCAGATACGCAGTATTTT.

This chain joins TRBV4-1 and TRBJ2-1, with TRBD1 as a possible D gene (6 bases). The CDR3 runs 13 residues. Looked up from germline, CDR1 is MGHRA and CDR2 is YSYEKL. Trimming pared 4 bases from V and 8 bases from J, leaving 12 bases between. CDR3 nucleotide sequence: TGCGCCAGCAGCCCCAGGGGTCCGGATGAGCAGTTCTTC. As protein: CASSPRGPDEQFF.

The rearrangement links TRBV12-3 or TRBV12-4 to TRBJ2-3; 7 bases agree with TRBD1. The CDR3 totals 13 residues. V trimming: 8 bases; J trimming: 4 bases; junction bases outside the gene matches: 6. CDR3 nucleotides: TGTGCCAGCGACAGGGTCGGGGCAGATACGCAGTATTTT. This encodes CASDRVGADTQYF.

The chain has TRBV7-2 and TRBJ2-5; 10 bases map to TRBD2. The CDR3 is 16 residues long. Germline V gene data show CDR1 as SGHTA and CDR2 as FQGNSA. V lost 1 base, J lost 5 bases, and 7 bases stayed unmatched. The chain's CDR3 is CASSLVVSGGLETQYF. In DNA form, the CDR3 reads TGTGCCAGCAGCTTAGTGGTTAGCGGGGGGCTTGAGACCCAGTACTTC.

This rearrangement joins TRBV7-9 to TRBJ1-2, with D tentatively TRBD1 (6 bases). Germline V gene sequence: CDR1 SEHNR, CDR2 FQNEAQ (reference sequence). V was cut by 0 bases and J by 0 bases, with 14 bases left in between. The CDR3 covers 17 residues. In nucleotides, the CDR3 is TGTGCCAGCAGCTTAGCGACTGGACAGAGAGCTAACTATGGCTACACCTTC. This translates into CASSLATGQRANYGYTF. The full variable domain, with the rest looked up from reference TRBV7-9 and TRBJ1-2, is DTGVSQNPRHKITKRGQNVTFRCDPISEHNRLYWYRQTLGQGPEFLTYFQNEAQLEKSRLLSDRFSAERPKGSFSTLEIQRTEQGDSAMYLCASSLATGQRANYGYTFGSGTRLTVV.

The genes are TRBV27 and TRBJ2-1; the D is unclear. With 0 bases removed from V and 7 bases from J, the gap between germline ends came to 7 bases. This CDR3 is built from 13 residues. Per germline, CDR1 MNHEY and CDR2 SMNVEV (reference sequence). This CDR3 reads CASSLSSSNEQFF. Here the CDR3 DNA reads TGTGCCAGCAGTTTATCCTCCTCAAATGAGCAGTTCTTC.

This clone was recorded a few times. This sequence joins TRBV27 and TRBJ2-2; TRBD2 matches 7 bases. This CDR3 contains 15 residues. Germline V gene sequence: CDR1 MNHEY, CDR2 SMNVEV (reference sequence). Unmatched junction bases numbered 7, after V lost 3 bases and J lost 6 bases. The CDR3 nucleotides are TGTGCCAGCAGTTTCGGGGGGACGGGGTCCGGGGAGCTGTTTTTT. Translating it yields CASSFGGTGSGELFF.

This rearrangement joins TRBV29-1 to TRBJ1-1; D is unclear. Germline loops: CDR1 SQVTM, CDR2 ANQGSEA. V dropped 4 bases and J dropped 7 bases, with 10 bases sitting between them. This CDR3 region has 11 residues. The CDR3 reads CSVGESDEAFF. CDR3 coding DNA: TGCAGCGTTGGGGAGAGCGATGAAGCTTTCTTT.